The 29 T cell receptor beta chains in this list originate from one sample, sequenced in a study of blood T cell repertoires in COVID-19 (dated by TCRdb to the early 2020s). To prepare the library, the immunoSEQ multiplex PCR assay was applied. TCRdb mirrors the immuneACCESS table, restricted to in-frame sequences. Some clones are absent from its copies; in checked studies, under half trace to an unresolved V gene, and the reason for the others is unknown. The sample data list 120,000 to 150,000 clones, and roughly 85% of these were observed just once. The ten largest clonotypes hold roughly 2.9% of the sample. Sequencing was carried out using peripheral blood. The source of these receptors is a man aged 50 or older with acute or convalescent COVID-19.

This chain links TRBV11-2 with TRBJ2-7, with 10 bases lining up with TRBD2. There are 15 residues in the CDR3. V gave up 5 bases and J gave up 0 bases; unmatched junction bases: 4. The V gene's germline CDR1 is SGHAT and CDR2 FQNNGV. CDR3 protein: CASSIGTSASYEQYF. As DNA, the CDR3 is TGTGCCAGCAGCATAGGGACTAGCGCCTCCTACGAGCAGTACTTC. Complete variable domain (other parts from reference TRBV11-2 and TRBJ2-7): EAGVAQSPRYKIIEKRQSVAFWCNPISGHATLYWYQQILGQGPKLLIQFQNNGVVDDSQLPKDRFSAERLKGVDSTLKIQPAKLEDSAVYLCASSIGTSASYEQYFGPGTRLTVT.

The chain joins TRBV27 to TRBJ2-1; 12 positions match TRBD1. The ends lost 3 bases at V and 8 bases at J; junction bases unmatched: 11. This CDR3 contains 17 residues. Germline values: CDR1 MNHEY, CDR2 SMNVEV (reference sequence). This CDR3 is CASSLEEPGQGAHEQFF. The CDR3 nucleotides are TGTGCCAGCAGTTTGGAGGAGCCGGGACAGGGGGCTCATGAGCAGTTCTTC.

V gene TRBV18 combines with J gene TRBJ2-7, with 9 positions matching TRBD2. This CDR3 spans 14 amino acids. From germline, CDR1 is KGHSH and CDR2 LQKENI. Germline trimming cut 5 bases from V and 7 bases from J; bases unmatched to any gene: 9. The CDR3 sequence: CASSKGGGAEEQYF. CDR3 in DNA: TGTGCCAGCTCAAAGGGCGGGGGGGCCGAGGAGCAGTACTTC.

The chain employs TRBV7-9 and TRBJ1-2; unclear D gene. This CDR3 is 16 amino acids long. Trimming removed 4 bases from V and 5 bases from J, with 20 bases in between. The germline V gene has CDR1 SEHNR and CDR2 FQNEAQ (reference sequence). Here the CDR3 DNA reads TGTGCCAGCAGCTCCGAATACCCTGAGATTAATTATGGCTACACCTTC. It codes for CASSSEYPEINYGYTF.

The CDR3 coding sequence is TGTGCCAGCAGCGAAAACCGATTAGGGGACACTGAAGCTTTCTTT. It codes for CASSENRLGDTEAFF. The chain recombines TRBV7-8 with TRBJ1-1; weak D call: TRBD1 (5 bases). The CDR3 loop spans 15 amino acids. Per the germline V gene, CDR1 is SGHVS and CDR2 is FQNEAQ. V gave up 5 bases and J gave up 3 bases, with 16 bases separating them.

The CDR3 DNA follows: TGTGCCACCGGGCAGGGGGCTAGGGACGAGCAGTACTTC. It encodes CATGQGARDEQYF. The rearrangement links TRBV12-3 or TRBV12-4 to TRBJ2-7, with TRBD1 matching 8 bases. V lost 10 bases to trimming and J lost 5 bases; unmatched junction nucleotides: 10. The CDR3 consists of 13 residues.

The chain is built from TRBV4-2 and TRBJ2-7, with a possible D match to TRBD2 (6 bases). CDR1 is LGHNA, CDR2 YNFKEQ, per germline. The V end was cut by 1 base, the J end by 0 bases, with 13 bases between. The CDR3 is made up of 16 amino acids. CDR3 sequence: CASSQGVWEDSYEQYF. Written as DNA, the CDR3 is TGTGCCAGCAGCCAAGGTGTTTGGGAGGACTCCTACGAGCAGTACTTC.

This clone came up a few times. The V call is TRBV5-6, the J call TRBJ2-7, with 9 bases aligning to TRBD2. CDR1 is SGHDT and CDR2 is YYEEEE in the germline V gene. The CDR3 totals 15 residues. Trimming took 0 bases from V and 3 from J; bases not matched to a gene: 4. The DNA for the CDR3 is TGTGCCAGCAGCTTGGGTAGCGGGAGACTCTACGAGCAGTACTTC. It translates to CASSLGSGRLYEQYF.

This sequence joins TRBV28 and TRBJ2-7; D is perhaps TRBD2 (6 bases). Trimming took 1 base from V and 1 from J, leaving 11 bases between them. The length of the CDR3 is 15 residues. CDR1 is MDHEN, CDR2 SYDVKM, per germline. The CDR3 spells CASSLLVSGSYEQYF. The DNA for the CDR3 is TGTGCCAGCAGTTTATTAGTTAGCGGATCCTACGAGCAGTACTTC.

The chain employs TRBV25-1 and TRBJ1-4, with a weak D call TRBD1 (6 bases). The ends were cut back, 6 bases at V and 1 base at J, with 12 bases in the middle. CDR3 length equals 15 residues. Germline V CDR1 and CDR2: MGHDK, SYGVNS. The CDR3: CASSPWGQTNEKLFF. CDR3 coding DNA: TGTGCCAGCAGCCCCTGGGGGCAAACTAATGAAAAACTGTTTTTT.

The rearrangement uses TRBV27 and TRBJ2-1; 7 bases agree with TRBD2. V trimming: 3 bases; J trimming: 0 bases; junction bases outside the gene matches: 2. This CDR3 is 15 amino acids long. Germline V gene lookup returns CDR1 MNHEY and CDR2 SMNVEV (reference sequence). This CDR3 reads CASSFGGSSYNEQFF. The DNA for the CDR3 is TGTGCCAGCAGTTTCGGCGGGAGCTCCTACAATGAGCAGTTCTTC.

This rearrangement joins TRBV12-3 or TRBV12-4 to TRBJ1-4; D might be TRBD1 (6 bases). Trimming removed 5 bases from V and 8 bases from J, with 12 bases in between. The CDR3 runs to 13 residues. CDR3 DNA sequence: TGTGCCAGCAGTCCAAGGGGGACCGAAAAACTGTTTTTT. This sequence encodes CASSPRGTEKLFF.

V gene TRBV28 combines with J gene TRBJ1-1; D is perhaps TRBD1 (5 bases). This CDR3 spans 15 amino acids. Germline CDR1 reads MDHEN; CDR2 reads SYDVKM. Deletions cut 2 bases from V and 4 bases from J, with 14 bases between. For the CDR3, the DNA is TGTGCCAGCAGTTTACCCTCGTCAGGGTTCACTGAAGCTTTCTTT. It yields the protein CASSLPSSGFTEAFF.

This rearrangement joins TRBV3-1 (or the pseudogene TRBV3-2) to TRBJ2-3; 9 nucleotides align to TRBD2. Germline loops: CDR1 LGHDT, CDR2 YNNKEL (reference sequence). With V trimmed by 3 bases and J by 0 bases, 4 bases remained unmatched. This CDR3 is 16 amino acids long. CDR3 sequence (DNA): TGTGCCAGCAGCCAGGATAGCGGGGGAAGCACAGATACGCAGTATTTT. Translated, it gives CASSQDSGGSTDTQYF.

In DNA form, the CDR3 reads TGTGCCATCAGTGAGTCGATCGGGTCGGGGGAGACCCAGTACTTC. It is translated as CAISESIGSGETQYF. This chain connects TRBV10-3 to TRBJ2-5, with a weak D call TRBD2 (5 bases). The CDR3 contains 15 residues. V was trimmed by 0 bases and J by 5 bases, leaving 13 bases between them. Germline-derived CDR1 and CDR2 are ENHRY and SYGVKD.

The sample holds many counts of this clone. This chain uses TRBV27 with TRBJ2-2; perhaps TRBD2 as D (6 bases). The CDR3 runs to 16 residues. V was pared by 3 bases and J by 3 bases, with 14 bases between. Germline V gene sequence: CDR1 MNHEY, CDR2 SMNVEV (reference sequence). CDR3 nucleotides: TGTGCCAGCAGTTTTGGCCCGGGACTTCACACCGGGGAGCTGTTTTTT. It yields the protein CASSFGPGLHTGELFF.

This rearrangement joins TRBV6-1 to TRBJ1-5; tentatively, D is TRBD1 (5 bases). This CDR3 is built from 16 residues. V was trimmed by 4 bases and J by 6 bases, leaving 19 bases between them. The germline V gene has CDR1 MNHNS and CDR2 SASEGT. This CDR3 reads CASSARSNERGQPQHF. The CDR3 DNA sequence: TGTGCCAGCAGTGCCAGATCGAATGAAAGGGGTCAGCCCCAGCATTTT.

The V call is TRBV7-9, the J call TRBJ2-5, with 7 bases that match TRBD1. This CDR3 comprises 16 residues. V trimming: 3 bases; J trimming: 3 bases; junction bases outside the gene matches: 10. Germline CDR1 SEHNR, CDR2 FQNEAQ (reference sequence). CDR3 residues: CASSLPPGQEEETQYF. CDR3 coding DNA: TGTGCCAGCAGCTTGCCCCCCGGACAGGAGGAAGAGACCCAGTACTTC. Full variable domain (remainder filled in from reference TRBV7-9 and TRBJ2-5): DTGVSQNPRHKITKRGQNVTFRCDPISEHNRLYWYRQTLGQGPEFLTYFQNEAQLEKSRLLSDRFSAERPKGSFSTLEIQRTEQGDSAMYLCASSLPPGQEEETQYFGPGTRLLVL.

The chain joins TRBV11-2 to TRBJ2-3, with D perhaps TRBD1 (6 bases). The CDR3 runs to 17 residues. V was cut by 3 bases and J by 0 bases, with 16 bases left in between. Germline V gene lookup returns CDR1 SGHAT and CDR2 FQNNGV. The CDR3: CASSFPIQGPSTDTQYF. The CDR3 DNA reads TGTGCCAGCAGCTTCCCTATACAGGGCCCTAGCACAGATACGCAGTATTTT.

The gene calls are TRBV20-1 and TRBJ2-2, with D tentatively TRBD1 (5 bases). The CDR3 extends over 15 amino acids. Germline CDR1 DFQATT, CDR2 SNEGSKA (reference sequence). Trimming cost V 3 bases and J 4 bases, with 15 bases left between them. This CDR3 reads CSASEGASGTGELFF. The CDR3 coding sequence is TGCAGTGCTAGTGAAGGGGCCTCGGGCACCGGGGAGCTGTTTTTT.

The chain employs TRBV5-1 and TRBJ2-1, with 7 bases aligning to TRBD1. V lost 6 bases and J lost 3; bases outside the gene matches: 9. Germline CDR1 reads SGHRS; CDR2 reads YFSETQ. The CDR3 is 15 residues long. The CDR3 region has the DNA TGCGCCAGCAACCCGACAGGGTCGAACTACAATGAGCAGTTCTTC. Its translation: CASNPTGSNYNEQFF.

The chain joins TRBV10-2 to TRBJ1-2; TRBD1 matches at 7 bases. Germline CDR1 WSHSY, CDR2 SAAADI. Unmatched junction bases numbered 2, after V lost 3 bases and J lost 4 bases. The CDR3 length is 13 residues. CDR3 in amino acids: CASSDGTVYGYTF. The CDR3 nucleotides read TGCGCCAGCAGTGACGGGACAGTCTATGGCTACACCTTC.

This clone was picked up one time. The CDR3 coding sequence is TGTGCCAGCTCACCGTTATTTCAGGGGGCGCGTTCGACTGAAGCTTTCTTT. It translates to CASSPLFQGARSTEAFF. The rearrangement joins TRBV18 to TRBJ1-1; 8 bases are shared with TRBD1. The CDR3 has 17 amino acids. Germline V gives CDR1 KGHSH, CDR2 LQKENI. Unmatched junction bases numbered 14, after V lost 3 bases and J lost 5 bases.

The chain carries TRBV7-2 and TRBJ2-4; 7 nucleotides match TRBD1. V lost 1 base and J lost 3; bases outside the gene matches: 12. The CDR3 totals 18 residues. Germline CDR1 SGHTA, CDR2 FQGNSA. CDR3 residues: CASSLGRDSNIGKNIQYF. The CDR3 DNA is TGTGCCAGCAGCTTAGGAAGGGACAGTAATATAGGCAAAAACATTCAGTACTTC.

The chain is built from TRBV14 and TRBJ2-4; 7 bases match TRBD2. The V segment lost 4 bases and the J segment 12 bases; nucleotides outside the gene matches: 3. CDR3 length equals 11 residues. In germline, CDR1 is SGHDN, CDR2 FVKESK. The CDR3, as DNA: TGTGCCAGCAGCCCGGGAGGACGTCAGTACTTC. The encoded protein is CASSPGGRQYF.

This chain connects TRBV11-3 to TRBJ2-4; 9 nucleotides align to TRBD1. V trimming: 5 bases; J trimming: 2 bases; junction bases outside the gene matches: 7. CDR3 size: 16 residues. CDR1 and CDR2 (germline): SGHNT, YENEEA. CDR3 DNA: TGTGCCAGCAGCCCAGGACAGGGGTGGTCCAAAAACATTCAGTACTTC. It specifies CASSPGQGWSKNIQYF.

The table lists this clone with a few counts. The chain combines TRBV6-4 with TRBJ1-2; a weak D match, TRBD1 (5 bases). CDR3 length: 12 residues. Germline V gene sequence: CDR1 MRHNA, CDR2 SNTAGT. Trimming pared 4 bases from V and 3 bases from J, leaving 6 bases between. The CDR3 DNA follows: TGTGCCAGCAGTGGGGGCTACTATGGCTACACCTTC. Residues: CASSGGYYGYTF.

V and J are TRBV24-1 and TRBJ1-4; 7 bases align to TRBD1. The CDR3 has 16 residues. Looked up from germline, CDR1 is KGHDR and CDR2 is SFDVKD. The junction had 16 bases not matched to a gene; V was cut back by 8 bases and J by 8 bases. The chain's CDR3 is CATKSMDRRKGEKLFF. The CDR3 DNA reads TGTGCCACCAAGTCTATGGACAGGAGGAAAGGGGAAAAACTGTTTTTT.

The V call is TRBV24-1, the J call TRBJ1-4, with 7 nucleotides matching TRBD1. The CDR3 sequence is 15 residues long. Germline lookup yields CDR1 KGHDR and CDR2 SFDVKD. J gave up 8 bases and V 2 bases, and 7 bases lay outside the gene matches. CDR3 region: CATSDSGTAYEKLFF. The CDR3 bases are TGTGCCACCAGTGATTCCGGGACAGCGTACGAAAAACTGTTTTTT.